This TCR beta chain derives from a study of T cells in tumors after PD-1 blockade. Overall study context: Blood samples averaged around 100,000 templates (range roughly 21,000-290,000) and 36,536 unique clonotypes.

The germline CDR1 and CDR2 sequences are SGHKS and YYEKEE (reference sequence). Trimming took 2 bases from V and 3 from J, leaving 9 bases between them. The CDR3 runs to 14 residues. Here immunoSEQ multiplex PCR was the method, and the copy in TCRdb shows in-frame clones only, minus some. The table lists over 20,000 clones, 65% to 85% of them singletons, with 12% in the top ten. This chain uses TRBV5-5 with TRBJ2-1; D tentatively reads TRBD1 or TRBD2 (5 bases each). The sequence came from a human donor with basal cell carcinoma. Sequenced here: PBMCs, sampled after anti-PD-1 treatment. The CDR3 nucleotides are TGTGCCAGCAGCTTAGGTGGGGGCTACAATGAGCAGTTCTTC. The encoded protein is CASSLGGGYNEQFF.